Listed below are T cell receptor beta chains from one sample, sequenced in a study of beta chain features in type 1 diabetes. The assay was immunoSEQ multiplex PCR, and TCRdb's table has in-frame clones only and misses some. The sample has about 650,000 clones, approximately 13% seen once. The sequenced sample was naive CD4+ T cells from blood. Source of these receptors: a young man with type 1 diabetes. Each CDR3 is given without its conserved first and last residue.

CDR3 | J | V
ASSPTGTAFTYEQY | TRBJ2-7 | TRBV11-2
ASSSWTGSVIYGYT | TRBJ1-2 | TRBV28
ASSQEPTSYEQY | TRBJ2-7 | TRBV4-2
ASSLGQISYNEQF | TRBJ2-1 | TRBV5-1
AWSAGRNSPLH | TRBJ1-6 | TRBV30
ASGLGQGAREQY | TRBJ2-7 | TRBV7-2
ASSEWTARQGSGNTIY | TRBJ1-3 | TRBV6-1
ASRFGTGGYNEQF | TRBJ2-1 | TRBV7-2
AISESRDRV | TRBJ2-7 | TRBV10-3
ASQLRGSGRSYNEQF | TRBJ2-1 | TRBV7-8
ASSPRPSYEQY | TRBJ2-7 | TRBV9
ASSPDQVANEQF | TRBJ2-1 | TRBV18
ASSPVGGLETQY | TRBJ2-5 | TRBV7-3
ASSYGGQGGFHEQY | TRBJ2-7 | TRBV6-5
ASSVDANYGYT | TRBJ1-2 | TRBV9
ASSLSPLIDTQY | TRBJ2-3 | TRBV27
ASSYSSGSTDTQY | TRBJ2-3 | TRBV6-5
ASSWGTSADTQY | TRBJ2-3 | TRBV7-9
ASSLARTGDGDTQY | TRBJ2-3 | TRBV7-9
ASSLFSGYEQY | TRBJ2-7 | TRBV27
ASSQAGGNTEAF | TRBJ1-1 | TRBV5-4
ASSLREGGYNEQF | TRBJ2-1 | TRBV7-9
ASSQGLTRLGVRDTQY | TRBJ2-3 | TRBV14
ASSLLINYGYT | TRBJ1-2 | TRBV5-1
ASSQTLYPGTDTQY | TRBJ2-3 | TRBV4-3
ASSPGNWNEKLF | TRBJ1-4 | TRBV7-2
AWSAYLGLHYT | TRBJ1-2 | TRBV30
ASSLGQAGNYNEQF | TRBJ2-1 | TRBV5-1
ASSQLTRGSYEQY | TRBJ2-7 | TRBV14
ASSPGGSGGFGETQY | TRBJ2-5 | TRBV7-9
ATSRTPTSGNNEQF | TRBJ2-1 | TRBV15
ASSTRTGGLGNQPQH | TRBJ1-5 | TRBV19
ASSSTYEQY | TRBJ2-7 | TRBV5-4
AWSVRETQY | TRBJ2-5 | TRBV30
ASSVVAGQETQY | TRBJ2-5 | TRBV9
ASSFPGPADTQY | TRBJ2-3 | TRBV5-6
ASSRGGTADSPLH | TRBJ1-6 | TRBV9
ASSQAIVAGGKDTQY | TRBJ2-3 | TRBV4-3
SATRETQY | TRBJ2-5 | TRBV20-1
ASSPLQGPTPLH | TRBJ1-6 | TRBV6-5
ASSVDIGQSNYGYT | TRBJ1-2 | TRBV9
ASSLGQTSTDTQY | TRBJ2-3 | TRBV5-1
ASSPRGGNTEAF | TRBJ1-1 | TRBV28
ASSLEFNSPLH | TRBJ1-6 | TRBV27
ASKLGQGPHNEQF | TRBJ2-1 | TRBV4-3
ASSLWLAGGPGANVLT | TRBJ2-6 | TRBV5-4
ASSHPGQGVSTDTQY | TRBJ2-3 | TRBV7-2
ASSVGGGGATDTQY | TRBJ2-3 | TRBV9
ASSQGQGEEPQH | TRBJ1-5 | TRBV4-3
ASSQAWRERGLRYEQY | . | TRBV4-2